The clone carrying this T cell receptor (beta chain) was observed at least ten times. The entry originates in a study of T cells after yellow fever vaccination. About the study: Sorting by CD3, CD45RA, CCR7 and CD95 gave EM, EMRA, CM and Tscm subsets. Any fraction with a low cell number was prepared using SMART-Seq v4 Ultra Low Input. Study outcomes and limitations: Boosting was followed by the reappearance of most primary-vaccination clones (around 96% CD4, around 86% CD8).

Trimming removed 7 bases from V and 4 bases from J, with 8 bases in between. Germline-derived CDR1 and CDR2 are MNHEY and SVGAGI. The CDR3 contains 12 residues. Template switching with 5'RACE generated the TCR cDNA and added a universal primer site and UMIs. TCRdb re-analysed the 5' RACE reads in MiXCR, keeping a single row per CDR3 protein. The top ten hold around a third of the sample, which has more than 50,000 distinct CDR3 sequences, around 6.1% seen once. Sample: PBMCs, either bulk or a sorted T-cell subset (CD4+, CD8+, memory, or dextramer-sorted; not recorded which), taken on the day of the yellow fever booster vaccination. The sequence was obtained from a man aged 18-30 years who received the YFV17D yellow fever vaccine. The chain is built from TRBV6-5 and TRBJ2-1; D possibly corresponds to TRBD2 (6 bases). The CDR3 is CASTAGYNEQFF. DNA for the CDR3: TGTGCCAGCACCGCGGGGTACAATGAGCAGTTCTTC.